This T cell receptor beta chain is drawn from a study of T cell responses to AZD1222 COVID-19 vaccine. Study summary: Pooled together were second doses at about 4 or about 12 weeks. Whole-study findings and limits: Donors skewed white British and female; clonal diversity was possibly underestimated.

Germline V gives CDR1 SGHNT, CDR2 YYREEE (reference sequence). The length of the CDR3 is 14 residues. V was cut by 2 bases and J by 4 bases, with 11 bases left in between. Note on this clone: Antigen specificity is unknown.

Generated by immunoSEQ multiplex PCR, the TCRdb table keeps only in-frame clones and is missing some. Counted here are 150,000 to 200,000 clones, over 75% occurring once; the ten biggest clones make up approximately 6.9%. This sequence was found in an adult in good health. This specimen consisted of peripheral blood, obtained on day 0 of AZD1222 vaccination. V and J are TRBV5-4 and TRBJ2-3; unclear D gene. CDR3 in DNA: TGTGCCAGCAGCTTCGGTGCTGGGGCAGATACGCAGTATTTT. Amino acid sequence: CASSFGAGADTQYF.